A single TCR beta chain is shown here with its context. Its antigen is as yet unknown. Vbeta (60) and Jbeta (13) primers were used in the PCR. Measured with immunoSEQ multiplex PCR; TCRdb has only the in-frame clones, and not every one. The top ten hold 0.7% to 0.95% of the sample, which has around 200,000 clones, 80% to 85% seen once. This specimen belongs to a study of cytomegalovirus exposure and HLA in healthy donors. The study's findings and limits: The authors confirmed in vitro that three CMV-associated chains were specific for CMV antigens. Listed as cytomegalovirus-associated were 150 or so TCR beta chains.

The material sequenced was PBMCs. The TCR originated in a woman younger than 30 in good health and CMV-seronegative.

The CDR3 loop is CSVVRQGGNTIYF. In DNA, the CDR3 is TGCAGCGTTGTACGGCAGGGGGGAAACACCATATATTTT. This chain links TRBV29-1 with TRBJ1-3, with a weak D call TRBD1 (6 bases). CDR1 is SQVTM and CDR2 is ANQGSEA in the germline V gene. The CDR3 runs 13 residues. Trimming took off 4 bases at V and 4 bases at J, with 11 bases between the two ends.